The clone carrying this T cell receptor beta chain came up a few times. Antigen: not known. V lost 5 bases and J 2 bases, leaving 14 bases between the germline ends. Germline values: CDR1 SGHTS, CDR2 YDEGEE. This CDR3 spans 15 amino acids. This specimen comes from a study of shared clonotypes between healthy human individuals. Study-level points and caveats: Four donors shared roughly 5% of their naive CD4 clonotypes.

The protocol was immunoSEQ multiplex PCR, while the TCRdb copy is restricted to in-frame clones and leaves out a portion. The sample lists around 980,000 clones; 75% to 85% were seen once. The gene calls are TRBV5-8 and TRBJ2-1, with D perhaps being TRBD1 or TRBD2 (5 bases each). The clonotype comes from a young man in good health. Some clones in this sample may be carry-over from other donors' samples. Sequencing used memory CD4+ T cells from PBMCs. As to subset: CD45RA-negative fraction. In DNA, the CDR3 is TGTGCCAGCAGGGTCGTTCGGGGACCCTACAATGAGCAGTTCTTC. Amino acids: CASRVVRGPYNEQFF. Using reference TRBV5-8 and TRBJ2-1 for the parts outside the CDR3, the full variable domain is EAGVTQSPTHLIKTRGQQATLRCSPISGHTSVYWYQQALGLGLQFLLWYDEGEERNRGNFPPRFSGRQFPNYSSELNVNALELEDSALYLCASRVVRGPYNEQFFGPGTRLTVL.